These T cell receptor beta chains were read from a single sample in a study of T cell responses to AZD1222 COVID-19 vaccine. Libraries were prepared by immunoSEQ multiplex PCR; TCRdb keeps only in-frame clonotypes and omits some of them. The data show about 110,000 clones, with about 81% seen just once and roughly 4.8% held by the top ten. Sequencing was performed on peripheral blood, taken on day 0 of AZD1222 vaccination. The receptor set was obtained from an adult in good health. Each CDR3 is given with its conserved first and last residue. A D gene is named only where the DNA matches it firmly. The size field is filled for only some rows; it gives once, few, many or a size class.

j_call v_call clone_size d_call cdr3_aa cdr3_nt
TRBJ2-7 TRBV30 once NA CAWSTKGTLGYEQYF TGTGCCTGGAGTACCAAAGGGACATTAGGCTACGAGCAGTACTTC
TRBJ2-5 TRBV7-2 NA TRBD2 CASSLNGGSETQYF TGTGCCAGCAGCTTAAACGGGGGGTCGGAGACCCAGTACTTC
TRBJ1-4 TRBV7-2 NA NA CASSLAGTTNEKLFF TGTGCCAGCAGCTTAGCCGGGACAACTAATGAAAAACTGTTTTTT
TRBJ2-7 TRBV5-6 NA TRBD1 CASSLWAGGPFPYEQYF TGTGCCAGCAGCTTGTGGGCAGGGGGCCCTTTCCCCTACGAGCAGTACTTC
TRBJ2-5 TRBV2 NA NA CASSELRQRGETQYF TGTGCCAGCAGTGAGCTAAGACAAAGGGGAGAGACCCAGTACTTC
TRBJ1-5 TRBV28 NA TRBD1 CAITLGGVNQPQHF TGTGCCATAACATTAGGGGGCGTCAATCAGCCCCAGCATTTT
TRBJ2-7 TRBV19 many TRBD2 CASSTGGLAGDSYEQYF TGTGCCAGTAGTACAGGGGGTCTAGCGGGGGACTCCTACGAGCAGTACTTC
TRBJ1-1 TRBV30 once NA CAWSKTLNTEAFF TGTGCCTGGAGCAAAACACTGAACACTGAAGCTTTCTTT
TRBJ2-5 TRBV4-1 NA NA CASSQIRGVKETQYF TGCGCCAGCAGCCAAATTCGAGGGGTAAAAGAGACCCAGTACTTC
TRBJ2-7 TRBV18 NA NA CASRVSMTSYEQYF TGTGCCAGCAGGGTCAGCATGACCTCCTACGAGCAGTACTTC
TRBJ2-1 TRBV5-1 NA NA CASSQGLYNEQFF TGCGCCAGCAGCCAAGGACTTTACAATGAGCAGTTCTTC
TRBJ1-6 TRBV5-5 NA NA CASSLFFGSPLHF TGTGCCAGCAGCTTGTTTTTTGGTTCACCCCTCCACTTT
TRBJ2-3 TRBV9 NA NA CASSVRQIPSTDTQYF TGTGCCAGCAGCGTAAGGCAGATCCCTAGCACAGATACGCAGTATTTT
TRBJ1-2 TRBV4-1 NA NA CASSQDGGMYVGYTF TGCGCCAGCAGCCAAGATGGGGGGATGTACGTTGGCTACACCTTC
TRBJ1-1 TRBV9 once TRBD1 CASSRTGTNTEAFF TGTGCCAGCAGTCGGACAGGGACGAACACTGAAGCTTTCTTT
TRBJ1-1 TRBV5-6 NA NA CASSRGAGGVNTEAFF TGTGCCAGCAGCCGCGGGGCCGGAGGAGTGAACACTGAAGCTTTCTTT
TRBJ1-2 TRBV27 NA NA CASSFRGGYYGYTF TGTGCCAGCAGTTTCCGAGGAGGGTACTATGGCTACACCTTC
TRBJ2-2 TRBV7-6 NA NA CASSFTPLGELFF TGTGCCAGCAGCTTTACCCCACTTGGGGAGCTGTTTTTT
TRBJ2-5 TRBV28 few TRBD2 CASSSPLMGLAGLAETQYF TGTGCCAGCAGTTCACCCCTCATGGGACTAGCGGGACTGGCAGAGACCCAGTACTTC
TRBJ2-5 TRBV18 NA NA CASSLTTGQETQYF TGTGCCAGCTCACTAACCACCGGGCAAGAGACCCAGTACTTC
TRBJ1-1 TRBV2 NA TRBD1 CASTKTGGMNTEAFF TGTGCCAGCACCAAGACAGGGGGCATGAACACTGAAGCTTTCTTT
TRBJ2-2 TRBV5-1 few TRBD2 CASSLASGRAGAGELFF TGCGCCAGCAGCTTGGCTAGCGGGAGGGCCGGCGCCGGGGAGCTGTTTTTT
TRBJ1-1 TRBV6-2/TRBV6-3 few TRBD1 CASSYLNRGPTEAFF TGTGCCAGCAGTTACTTGAACAGGGGGCCAACTGAAGCTTTCTTT
TRBJ1-2 TRBV7-9 few NA CASSLVTGSDGYTF TGTGCCAGCAGCTTAGTGACAGGAAGTGATGGCTACACCTTC
TRBJ1-2 TRBV7-9 few NA CASSLETAVYGYTF TGTGCCAGCAGCTTAGAAACGGCTGTTTATGGCTACACCTTC
TRBJ2-3 TRBV28 NA NA CASSLYPGGGASTDTQYF TGTGCCAGCAGTTTATACCCCGGCGGCGGGGCTAGCACAGATACGCAGTATTTT
TRBJ2-3 TRBV6-2/TRBV6-3 NA NA CASSYPSQGTDTQYF TGTGCCAGCAGTTACCCGAGCCAGGGCACAGATACGCAGTATTTT
TRBJ2-7 TRBV28 medium-sized TRBD1 CASSPDRGVIGQYF TGTGCCAGCAGTCCCGACAGGGGCGTTATCGGGCAGTACTTC
TRBJ1-2 TRBV10-3 NA NA CAISESAEGYTF TGTGCCATCAGTGAGTCGGCCGAGGGCTACACCTTC
TRBJ1-5 TRBV6-5 few NA CAGSQGRSRNQPQHF TGTGCCGGCTCCCAGGGGAGAAGCCGCAATCAGCCCCAGCATTTT
TRBJ2-1 TRBV19 NA TRBD2 CASSIGSGRANEQFF TGTGCCAGTAGTATAGGGAGCGGGAGGGCCAATGAGCAGTTCTTC
TRBJ1-2 TRBV19 NA NA CASSMVGTPNYGYTF TGTGCCAGTAGTATGGTGGGGACTCCTAACTATGGCTACACCTTC
TRBJ2-7 TRBV19 NA TRBD1 CASSMGTGVLHEQYF TGTGCCAGTAGTATGGGGACAGGGGTTCTACACGAGCAGTACTTC
TRBJ1-1 TRBV28 NA NA CASRSTENTEAFF TGTGCCAGCAGATCGACAGAGAACACTGAAGCTTTCTTT
TRBJ1-4 TRBV13 few NA CASSVRVTNEKLFF TGTGCCAGCAGCGTAAGGGTGACTAATGAAAAACTGTTTTTT
TRBJ2-4 TRBV19 NA NA CASSADWMRAKNIQYF TGTGCCAGTAGTGCTGACTGGATGAGGGCCAAAAACATTCAGTACTTC
TRBJ2-4 TRBV7-2 NA TRBD1 CASSSQGALAKNIQYF TGTGCCAGCAGCTCACAGGGGGCGCTAGCCAAAAACATTCAGTACTTC
TRBJ2-2 TRBV29-1 few TRBD1 CTGRDSTGELFF TGCACCGGAAGGGACAGCACCGGGGAGCTGTTTTTT
TRBJ1-2 TRBV30 few NA CAWTVTHYGYTF TGTGCCTGGACTGTTACCCACTATGGCTACACCTTC
TRBJ1-1 TRBV27 NA NA CASSPWIQNTEAFF TGTGCCAGCAGCCCGTGGATACAAAACACTGAAGCTTTCTTT
TRBJ2-5 TRBV7-2 NA NA CASSLGERARPAETQYF TGTGCCAGCAGCTTAGGGGAGCGGGCTAGGCCGGCGGAGACCCAGTACTTC
TRBJ2-7 TRBV7-9 NA NA CASSLAGQRESYF TGTGCCAGCAGCTTAGCGGGACAGCGGGAGTCGTACTTC
TRBJ2-1 TRBV25-1 NA TRBD2 CATTLRGLAGGVDEQFF TGTGCGACCACCCTGAGGGGGCTAGCGGGAGGAGTGGATGAGCAGTTCTTC
TRBJ1-1 TRBV30 NA TRBD1 CAWSVEGQGSVGAFF TGTGCCTGGAGTGTAGAGGGACAGGGATCGGTTGGGGCTTTCTTT
TRBJ1-2 TRBV19 NA NA CASSLGTLYGDTF TGTGCCAGTAGTCTAGGGACGCTCTATGGGGACACCTTC
TRBJ1-6 TRBV11-3 NA NA CASSLGDSYNSPLHF TGTGCCAGCAGCTTAGGTGACAGTTATAATTCACCCCTCCACTTT
TRBJ2-5 TRBV18 NA NA CASSATGRRETQYF TGTGCCAGCTCAGCGACAGGGAGGAGAGAGACCCAGTACTTC
TRBJ2-5 TRBV7-2 once TRBD1 CASSKDRAPETQYF TGTGCCAGCAGCAAGGACAGGGCCCCAGAGACCCAGTACTTC
TRBJ1-1 TRBV10-2 NA TRBD1 CASIGTGGVAFF TGCGCCAGCATAGGGACAGGGGGTGTCGCTTTCTTT